Listed below are T cell receptor beta chains from one sample, sequenced in a study of T-cell reconstitution after alpha-beta-depleted transplantation in children. Via MiXCR, TCRdb re-called the PCR reads, giving one row per CDR3 protein. The sample consists of about 210,000 distinct CDR3 sequences, approximately 15% of them appearing once. The specimen was PBMCs, mostly from graft donor cells, collected 360 days after TCRalphabeta/CD19-depleted stem cell transplant. The receptors were sampled from a male patient aged 2 to 10 who had a stem cell transplant for acute lymphoblastic leukemia, so the T cells may come from the graft donor. Each CDR3 is given with its conserved first and last residue. Fields, in order: CDR3 length, D gene, clone size, J gene, V gene, CDR3 DNA, CDR3 protein. D genes are given only for firm matches. Some rows mark clone size as missing; the rest say once, few, many or name a class of expanded clone.

cdr3_length: 15; d_call: TRBD1; clone_size: NA; j_call: TRBJ1-2; v_call: TRBV2; cdr3_nt: TGTGCCAGCATCGCCGGGACAGGGCTTAACTATGGCTACACCTTC; cdr3_aa: CASIAGTGLNYGYTF
cdr3_length: 10; d_call: NA; clone_size: few; j_call: TRBJ2-5; v_call: TRBV29-1; cdr3_nt: TGCAGCGTTGATGGGGGGACCCAGTACTTC; cdr3_aa: CSVDGGTQYF
cdr3_length: 19; d_call: TRBD2; clone_size: NA; j_call: TRBJ2-3; v_call: TRBV7-8; cdr3_nt: TGTGCCAGCAGCTTGAGACTAGCGGGGGTCCACCAGGGCACAGATACGCAGTATTTT; cdr3_aa: CASSLRLAGVHQGTDTQYF
cdr3_length: 11; d_call: NA; clone_size: NA; j_call: TRBJ1-4; v_call: TRBV30; cdr3_nt: TGTGCCTGGAGTGTACGCGGCCGGCTGTTTTTT; cdr3_aa: CAWSVRGRLFF
cdr3_length: 16; d_call: NA; clone_size: many; j_call: TRBJ2-7; v_call: TRBV11-2; cdr3_nt: TGTGCCAGCAGCTTAGAACAACGAGCGGACAAATACGAGCAGTACTTC; cdr3_aa: CASSLEQRADKYEQYF
cdr3_length: 13; d_call: NA; clone_size: few; j_call: TRBJ1-3; v_call: TRBV20-1; cdr3_nt: TGCAGTGCTAATGGGGCCGCTGGAAACACCATATATTTT; cdr3_aa: CSANGAAGNTIYF
cdr3_length: 16; d_call: TRBD1; clone_size: few; j_call: TRBJ1-6; v_call: TRBV6-1; cdr3_nt: TGTGCCAGCAGGCCCCCTGCGGGACAGTCGGGATCACCCCTCCACTTT; cdr3_aa: CASRPPAGQSGSPLHF
cdr3_length: 13; d_call: NA; clone_size: few; j_call: TRBJ1-2; v_call: TRBV10-3; cdr3_nt: TGTGCCATCCTACAGAGCCCTAACTATGGCTACACCTTC; cdr3_aa: CAILQSPNYGYTF
cdr3_length: 15; d_call: NA; clone_size: few; j_call: TRBJ2-1; v_call: TRBV20-1; cdr3_nt: TGCAGTGCTAGACCCGGGGAGAGCTCCTACAATGAGCAGTTCTTC; cdr3_aa: CSARPGESSYNEQFF
cdr3_length: 8; d_call: NA; clone_size: NA; j_call: TRBJ2-1; v_call: TRBV11-3; cdr3_nt: TGTACAGACAATGAGCAGTTCTTC; cdr3_aa: CTDNEQFF
cdr3_length: 12; d_call: NA; clone_size: NA; j_call: TRBJ1-1; v_call: TRBV27; cdr3_nt: TGTGCCAGCAGTTTTACCTTCACTGAAGCTTTCTTT; cdr3_aa: CASSFTFTEAFF
cdr3_length: 15; d_call: NA; clone_size: few; j_call: TRBJ1-1; v_call: TRBV19; cdr3_nt: TGTGCCAGTGGCGATACGGACAGATTGAACACTGAAGCTTTCTTT; cdr3_aa: CASGDTDRLNTEAFF
cdr3_length: 15; d_call: TRBD1; clone_size: NA; j_call: TRBJ2-3; v_call: TRBV20-1; cdr3_nt: TGCAGTGCTAGAGACGGGGACAGGTGGACAGATACGCAGTATTTT; cdr3_aa: CSARDGDRWTDTQYF
cdr3_length: 14; d_call: NA; clone_size: NA; j_call: TRBJ2-7; v_call: TRBV3-1; cdr3_nt: TGTGCCAGCACCTCCCGGGGAGGGGGCTACGAGCAGTACTTC; cdr3_aa: CASTSRGGGYEQYF
cdr3_length: 14; d_call: NA; clone_size: NA; j_call: TRBJ1-1; v_call: TRBV7-9; cdr3_nt: TGTGCCAGCAGCTTAGAGTCCTCCGGGCACCGGACTTTCTTT; cdr3_aa: CASSLESSGHRTFF
cdr3_length: 11; d_call: NA; clone_size: NA; j_call: TRBJ1-1; v_call: TRBV12-3/TRBV12-4; cdr3_nt: TGTGCCAGCACCGTTTTAACTGAAGCTTTCTTT; cdr3_aa: CASTVLTEAFF
cdr3_length: 16; d_call: TRBD2; clone_size: few; j_call: TRBJ2-1; v_call: TRBV4-1; cdr3_nt: TGCGCCAGCAGCCACCGGCTAGCGGGGGGGTTCAATGAGCAGTTCTTC; cdr3_aa: CASSHRLAGGFNEQFF
cdr3_length: 13; d_call: NA; clone_size: few; j_call: TRBJ2-7; v_call: TRBV19; cdr3_nt: TGTGCCAGTAGTATGCTGGACATTGGGGAGCAGTACTTC; cdr3_aa: CASSMLDIGEQYF
cdr3_length: 15; d_call: NA; clone_size: many; j_call: TRBJ2-1; v_call: TRBV7-9; cdr3_nt: TGTGCCAGCAGCCATCAAAGACAGGATTACAATGAGCAGTTCTTC; cdr3_aa: CASSHQRQDYNEQFF
cdr3_length: 17; d_call: NA; clone_size: NA; j_call: TRBJ2-3; v_call: TRBV23-1; cdr3_nt: TGCGCCAGCAGTCAATCATCACAGGCAGAGGACGCTGATACGCAGTATTTT; cdr3_aa: CASSQSSQAEDADTQYF
cdr3_length: 12; d_call: NA; clone_size: NA; j_call: TRBJ2-5; v_call: TRBV7-2; cdr3_nt: TGTGCCAGCAGCTGGGTGCAAGAGACCCAGTACTTC; cdr3_aa: CASSWVQETQYF
cdr3_length: 13; d_call: NA; clone_size: many; j_call: TRBJ2-7; v_call: TRBV3-1; cdr3_nt: TGTGCCAGCAGTCCGACACCATCCTACGAGCAGTACTTC; cdr3_aa: CASSPTPSYEQYF
cdr3_length: 13; d_call: NA; clone_size: few; j_call: TRBJ2-1; v_call: TRBV5-5; cdr3_nt: TGTGCCAGCAGCTTGGTCGGGAAGAATGAGCAGTTCTTC; cdr3_aa: CASSLVGKNEQFF
cdr3_length: 15; d_call: NA; clone_size: NA; j_call: TRBJ2-3; v_call: TRBV10-2; cdr3_nt: TGCGCCAGCAGTGATATACTAGCAAGCACAGATACGCAGTATTTT; cdr3_aa: CASSDILASTDTQYF
cdr3_length: 15; d_call: TRBD2; clone_size: many; j_call: TRBJ2-7; v_call: TRBV7-7; cdr3_nt: TGTGCTAGCAGCTTGAGAGCGGGGGGTATCTACGAGCAGTACTTC; cdr3_aa: CASSLRAGGIYEQYF
cdr3_length: 13; d_call: NA; clone_size: few; j_call: TRBJ2-7; v_call: TRBV5-1; cdr3_nt: TGCGCCAGCAGAAGAGGGGCGAGCTACGAGCAGTACTTC; cdr3_aa: CASRRGASYEQYF
cdr3_length: 14; d_call: NA; clone_size: NA; j_call: TRBJ1-2; v_call: TRBV5-4; cdr3_nt: TGTGCCAGCAGCTTGGTCCCAGTAGACTATGGCTACACCTTC; cdr3_aa: CASSLVPVDYGYTF
cdr3_length: 16; d_call: TRBD2; clone_size: NA; j_call: TRBJ2-5; v_call: TRBV6-1; cdr3_nt: TGTGCCAGCAGCTCGGGACTAGCGGGGGGGAAAGAGACCCAGTACTTC; cdr3_aa: CASSSGLAGGKETQYF
cdr3_length: 16; d_call: NA; clone_size: few; j_call: TRBJ2-5; v_call: TRBV7-6; cdr3_nt: TGTGCCAGCAGCTTACGCGCAGGGGCCGCGCAAGAGACCCAGTACTTC; cdr3_aa: CASSLRAGAAQETQYF